This T cell receptor beta chain is drawn from a study of Ad26.COV2.S vaccination and SARS-CoV-2 variants. In the study overall: In the COV1001 trial, the donor was in the Ad26.COV2.S arm. Once, or twice with 56 days between doses, Ad26.COV2.S was given intramuscularly. Study-level results: CD8+ and CD4+ T cells specific for spike reportedly responded with substantial breadth after vaccination. TCR breadth and depth estimates may have understated total T cell responses.

Treatment: 15 to 20 received Ad26.COV2.S at low or high dose, single or two shots; about 5 received placebo; per-sample allocation not given. All samples were drawn on day 63, counting from the first vaccine or placebo injection. Trimming took 3 bases from V and 6 from J, leaving 17 bases between them. The germline V gene has CDR1 LGHNA and CDR2 YSLEER. The CDR3 totals 15 residues. Sequencing used immunoSEQ multiplex PCR; TCRdb keeps in-frame clones, though not all of them. The data show 360,000 or so clones, roughly 84% seen once. Points on this clone: Its matching antigen is unknown.

The input for sequencing was peripheral blood, taken in a trial of Ad26.COV2.S vaccine versus placebo. This chain joins TRBV4-3 and TRBJ1-1; D remains unclear. The clonotype originates from a person between 18 and 65 years old who received the Ad26.COV2.S COVID-19 vaccine or a placebo. The CDR3 DNA reads TGCGCCAGCAGCCACAGAGACCGTCTGACCCCTGAAGCTTTCTTT. This sequence encodes CASSHRDRLTPEAFF.